This TCR beta chain emerged from a study of CD8 T cells in ankylosing spondylitis. TCRdb redid the calling of the 5' RACE reads with MiXCR, one entry per CDR3 protein. The sample has about 800,000 distinct CDR3 sequences; approximately 12% are singletons. General study findings and limits: Several highly homologous variants made up a TCR beta motif, and this motif appeared characteristic of ankylosing spondylitis blood. Reportedly, disease-linked clones are significantly enriched in ankylosing spondylitis patients' matched synovial fluid. Clones linked to the disease showed a CD8+ phenotype. They occurred at relatively low frequencies in peripheral blood.

Between the trimmed V and J ends, which lost 6 bases and 6 bases, there was a span of 14 bases. The CDR3 has 12 residues. The germline CDR1 and CDR2 sequences are DFQATT and SNEGSKA (reference sequence). For this clonotype: Its antigen is still unknown.

The TCR comes from a male donor with ankylosing spondylitis. The genes are TRBV20-1 and TRBJ1-1; possibly TRBD1 for D (5 bases). Sequenced sample: blood, either unsorted or a sorted T cell fraction (not recorded which). CDR3 protein: CSATTDRSEAFF. CDR3 nucleotides: TGCAGTGCCACGACAGACCGTTCTGAAGCTTTCTTT.